These 27 T cell receptor beta chains share one sample of origin, sequenced in a study of lymphopenia after photon versus proton radiotherapy. Assay: immunoSEQ multiplex PCR; the TCRdb copy retains only in-frame clones and omits some. The sample holds tens of thousands of clones, about 80% seen once. The sample in question was peripheral blood, obtained from a patient treated with proton-based radiotherapy. These receptors were taken from a woman between 65 and 79 years old with pancreatic cancer.

This clone is deemed medium-sized. The chain combines TRBV6-6 with TRBJ2-3; D gene uncertain. Looked up from germline, CDR1 is MNHNY and CDR2 is SVGAGI (reference sequence). V lost 2 bases and J lost 1, with 4 bases in between. This CDR3 is built from 13 residues. This CDR3 is CASSYDRTDTQYF. The CDR3 nucleotides read TGTGCCAGCAGTTACGACCGCACAGATACGCAGTATTTT.

The J gene is TRBJ2-7, the V gene TRBV10-3; TRBD2 agrees at 10 bases. This CDR3 has 13 residues. Germline trimming cut 8 bases from V and 3 bases from J; bases unmatched to any gene: 4. From germline, CDR1 is ENHRY and CDR2 SYGVKD. The CDR3 reads CAIASGRVYEQYF. For the CDR3, the DNA is TGTGCCATCGCTAGCGGGAGAGTCTACGAGCAGTACTTC.

The gene calls are TRBV19 and TRBJ2-2; a possible D gene is TRBD1 (6 bases). The V gene's germline CDR1 is LNHDA and CDR2 SQIVND (reference sequence). With 2 bases removed from V and 3 bases from J, the gap between germline ends came to 13 bases. The CDR3 covers 16 residues. The CDR3 reads CASSIPTGFDTGELFF. CDR3 bases: TGTGCCAGTAGTATACCCACAGGGTTTGACACCGGGGAGCTGTTTTTT.

The rearrangement uses TRBV4-1 and TRBJ1-3, with TRBD1 matching over 7 bases. Germline loops: CDR1 MGHRA, CDR2 YSYEKL. The CDR3 contains 15 residues. The trim removed 3 bases at V and 2 bases at J, leaving 4 bases unmatched. The CDR3 here is CASSQATGPGNTIYF. DNA for the CDR3: TGCGCCAGCAGCCAGGCGACAGGGCCTGGAAACACCATATATTTT.

This chain uses TRBV29-1 with TRBJ2-5, with 13 bases identical to TRBD2. J was trimmed by 5 bases and V by 3 bases; bases with no gene match: 6. CDR1 SQVTM and CDR2 ANQGSEA come from the germline V gene. The CDR3 contains 15 residues. CDR3 protein: CSVDDRTSGSETQYF. In DNA, the CDR3 is TGCAGCGTTGATGATAGGACTAGCGGGAGCGAGACCCAGTACTTC.

The count of this clone is one. CDR3 residues: CASSLEVSKGNQPQHF. The CDR3 DNA sequence: TGTGCCAGCAGCTTAGAGGTCTCAAAGGGCAATCAGCCCCAGCATTTT. The V call is TRBV7-2, the J call TRBJ1-5, with no clear D. The CDR3 is 16 residues long. Trimming removed 1 base at V and 2 bases at J, with 12 bases between. CDR1 and CDR2 from the germline V gene are SGHTA and FQGNSA.

The chain employs TRBV7-2 and TRBJ2-7; D is unclear. The germline CDR1 and CDR2 sequences are SGHTA and FQGNSA. The CDR3 runs 12 residues. V lost 2 bases and J 2 bases, leaving 4 bases between the germline ends. The CDR3 loop reads CASSLSTYEQYF. In DNA, the CDR3 is TGTGCCAGCAGCTTATCTACCTACGAGCAGTACTTC.

V usage is TRBV11-1 and J usage is TRBJ2-5, with D possibly being TRBD1 (7 bases). The CDR3 is 16 amino acids. Trimming shortened V by 4 bases and J by 3 bases, and 18 bases separated the two germline ends. The germline CDR1 and CDR2 sequences are SGHAT and FQDESV (reference sequence). The CDR3 bases are TGTGCCAGCAGCTCGGGGTCAGGGGGAGGAAAAGAGACCCAGTACTTC. It translates to CASSSGSGGGKETQYF.

The chain carries TRBV11-3 and TRBJ2-7; D is undetermined. Germline V CDR1 and CDR2: SGHNT, YENEEA. Trimming pared 1 base from V and 7 bases from J, leaving 8 bases between. The CDR3 contains 12 residues. As DNA, the CDR3 is TGTGCCAGCAGCTTAGGTGGTTGGGAGCAGTACTTC. Translated: CASSLGGWEQYF.

The V gene is TRBV28, the J gene TRBJ1-1, with D possibly matching TRBD1 (6 bases). This CDR3 is 17 amino acids long. V was clipped by 6 bases and J by 5 bases, with 25 bases between them. Germline-derived CDR1 and CDR2 are MDHEN and SYDVKM. CDR3 sequence reads: CASRTVDWGGHGTEAFF. The DNA of the CDR3 is TGTGCCAGCAGGACCGTGGATTGGGGGGGGCATGGGACTGAAGCTTTCTTT.

The rearrangement uses TRBV7-3 and TRBJ2-1; possibly TRBD2 for D (6 bases). The ends were cut back, 5 bases at V and 5 bases at J, with 10 bases in the middle. Germline lookup yields CDR1 SGHTA and CDR2 FQGTGA. The CDR3 loop spans 13 amino acids. CDR3 coding DNA: TGTGCCAGCAGCATCGGGGGAGACAATGAGCAGTTCTTC. It specifies CASSIGGDNEQFF. The whole variable domain, remainder taken from reference TRBV7-3 and TRBJ2-1, is GAGVSQTPSNKVTEKGKYVELRCDPISGHTALYWYRQSLGQGPEFLIYFQGTGAADDSGLPNDRFFAVRPEGSVSTLKIQRTERGDSAVYLCASSIGGDNEQFFGPGTRLTVL.

This chain joins TRBV18 and TRBJ2-1; 13 bases are a match to TRBD2. The J segment lost 7 bases and the V segment lost 3 bases, leaving 6 bases of the junction unmatched. The CDR3 runs to 16 residues. Germline loops: CDR1 KGHSH, CDR2 LQKENI. CDR3: CASSPLLAGGPNEQFF. CDR3 bases: TGTGCCAGCTCACCCTTACTAGCGGGAGGGCCAAATGAGCAGTTCTTC.

This clone was seen once. The chain joins TRBV19 to TRBJ2-2; TRBD1 matches at 9 bases. CDR3 length: 14 amino acids. The junction had 1 base not matched to a gene; V was cut back by 3 bases and J by 5 bases. The germline V gene has CDR1 LNHDA and CDR2 SQIVND (reference sequence). CDR3 coding DNA: TGTGCCAGTAGTATGACAGGGGGAACCGGGGAGCTGTTTTTT. Translating it yields CASSMTGGTGELFF.

The chain employs TRBV20-1 and TRBJ2-1, with D possibly being TRBD2 (6 bases). Trimming pared 6 bases from V and 6 bases from J, leaving 9 bases between. CDR3 length: 11 amino acids. Germline assignment: CDR1 DFQATT and CDR2 SNEGSKA (reference sequence). The CDR3 spells CSASTSNEQFF. The CDR3 DNA reads as TGCAGTGCGTCGACTAGCAATGAGCAGTTCTTC.

This chain connects TRBV6-5 to TRBJ1-1, with D maybe TRBD1 (5 bases). V shed 7 bases and J shed 1 base, with 10 bases lying between them. The CDR3 runs 13 residues. Germline CDR1 reads MNHEY; CDR2 reads SVGAGI. CDR3 protein: CASNSGGNTEAFF. The CDR3 DNA reads TGTGCCAGCAACTCGGGGGGGAACACTGAAGCTTTCTTT.

V gene TRBV15 combines with J gene TRBJ1-1, with no clear D. Deletions cut 3 bases from V and 0 bases from J, with 5 bases between. The CDR3 has 13 residues. Germline V gene lookup returns CDR1 LNHNV and CDR2 YYDKDF (reference sequence). The CDR3, as DNA: TGTGCCACCAGCAGTACGGTGAACACTGAAGCTTTCTTT. This translates into CATSSTVNTEAFF.

This clone was seen a handful of times. J is TRBJ1-2 and V is TRBV29-1; 7 bases are a match to TRBD1. With V trimmed by 0 bases and J by 4 bases, 2 bases remained unmatched. CDR1 is SQVTM, CDR2 ANQGSEA, per germline. The CDR3 extends over 13 amino acids. As DNA, the CDR3 is TGCAGCGTTGAAGAAGGGACAGTCTATGGCTACACCTTC. This codes for CSVEEGTVYGYTF.

The CDR3 DNA sequence: TGCGCCAGCAGTCTGGCGGGAGTGGGGACAGATACGCAGTATTTT. This gives the protein CASSLAGVGTDTQYF. The chain employs TRBV10-2 and TRBJ2-3, with TRBD2 matching over 7 bases. Per germline, CDR1 WSHSY and CDR2 SAAADI. The V segment lost 5 bases and the J segment 3 bases; nucleotides outside the gene matches: 8. CDR3 length: 15 residues.

The rearrangement uses TRBV6-1 and TRBJ1-2; the D is unclear. Germline lookup yields CDR1 MNHNS and CDR2 SASEGT. The CDR3 contains 15 residues. Trimming cost V 2 bases and J 4 bases, with 14 bases left between them. The CDR3 is CASSESYGNAYGYTF. CDR3 bases: TGTGCCAGCAGTGAATCGTATGGGAACGCCTATGGCTACACCTTC.

The rearrangement links TRBV11-3 to TRBJ2-3; perhaps TRBD1 as D (6 bases). CDR1 SGHNT and CDR2 YENEEA come from the germline V gene. The CDR3 spans 16 residues. V shed 5 bases and J shed 2 bases, with 17 bases lying between them. For the CDR3, the DNA is TGTGCCAGCAGCCCAGGGGAACTACCGGACACAGATACGCAGTATTTT. Its protein product is CASSPGELPDTDTQYF.

With respect to this clone: This specimen includes other DNA sequences encoding the same CDR3. V is TRBV29-1 and J is TRBJ2-7; 11 nucleotides match TRBD1. Germline CDR1 is SQVTM and CDR2 is ANQGSEA. Trimming cost V 7 bases and J 0 bases; bases outside gene matches: 17. The CDR3 has 18 residues. CDR3 coding DNA: TGCAGCGCTCATAGCCGGGGACAGGGGGGGCGGAACTCCTACGAGCAGTACTTC. Protein: CSAHSRGQGGRNSYEQYF.

The V gene is TRBV27, the J gene TRBJ2-5, with TRBD2 identical over 11 bases. Germline V CDR1 and CDR2: MNHEY, SMNVEV (reference sequence). The CDR3 length is 16 residues. J was trimmed by 5 bases and V by 4 bases; bases with no gene match: 9. CDR3 protein: CASSSTSGSRTETQYF. CDR3 nucleotides: TGTGCCAGCAGTTCCACTAGCGGGAGTAGGACCGAGACCCAGTACTTC.

CDR3 residues: CASRRAGGDNEQFF. The CDR3 bases are TGTGCCAGCAGACGAGCGGGAGGAGACAATGAGCAGTTCTTC. The J gene is TRBJ2-1, the V gene TRBV6-4, with 9 positions matching TRBD2. Germline V CDR1 and CDR2: MRHNA, SNTAGT. V was pared by 6 bases and J by 5 bases, with 5 bases of the junction left unmatched. CDR3 length equals 14 residues.

The rearrangement joins TRBV9 to TRBJ2-5, with D possibly being TRBD1 or TRBD2 (5 bases each). The CDR3 is 18 amino acids. Trimming shortened V by 4 bases and J by 5 bases, and 27 bases separated the two germline ends. Germline V gene sequence: CDR1 SGDLS, CDR2 YYNGEE. The CDR3 bases are TGTGCCAGCAGCTTAGGGGCTTTCGGGGCGGATAGTAAGGAGACCCAGTACTTC. As protein: CASSLGAFGADSKETQYF.

This sequence joins TRBV10-3 and TRBJ1-4; TRBD1 is a possible D gene (5 bases). Germline CDR1 and CDR2: ENHRY and SYGVKD. There are 13 residues in the CDR3. V lost 4 bases and J 5 bases, leaving 8 bases between the germline ends. The CDR3 bases are TGTGCCATCAGTGCCAGGGAAAATGAAAAACTGTTTTTT. This translates into CAISARENEKLFF.

This chain joins TRBV6-4 and TRBJ2-2, with 9 positions matching TRBD2. In germline, CDR1 is MRHNA, CDR2 SNTAGT. Trimming cost V 5 bases and J 2 bases; bases outside gene matches: 18. The CDR3 runs to 20 residues. The CDR3 region is CASSLNPGLASGANTGELFF. As DNA, the CDR3 is TGTGCCAGCAGTCTAAACCCGGGACTAGCCTCAGGGGCCAACACCGGGGAGCTGTTTTTT.

The rearrangement uses TRBV4-3 and TRBJ1-2; D uncertain. Trimming left V 0 bases short and J 4 bases short, with 6 bases between. This CDR3 contains 13 residues. Germline loops: CDR1 LGHNA, CDR2 YSLEER. The CDR3 nucleotides read TGCGCCAGCAGCCAAGACAGCTTCTATGGCTACACCTTC. It codes for CASSQDSFYGYTF.